A selection of T cell receptor beta chains follows, all from one sample in a study of blood T cell repertoires in COVID-19. Data came from immunoSEQ multiplex PCR; TCRdb stores just in-frame clones and leaves some out. The table records approximately 140,000 clones, approximately 89% of them present only once. The sequencing input was peripheral blood. Receptors were obtained from a man aged 55 to 70 with active or convalescent COVID-19. Both conserved end residues are part of each CDR3. Each record gives: D gene, J gene, clone size, V gene, CDR3 DNA, CDR3 protein. D genes are given only for firm matches. Size tells how often a clone was seen (once, few, many) or the class of an expanded clone, and some rows leave it out.

>.|TRBJ2-1|.|TRBV6-2/TRBV6-3
TGTGCCAGCAGTTACTTGCAGGCTGGGAATGAGCAGTTCTTC
CASSYLQAGNEQFF
>TRBD1|TRBJ1-2|few|TRBV2
TGTGCCAGCAGCGGAAAGGCCACAGGGGGACATGGCTACACCTTC
CASSGKATGGHGYTF
>.|TRBJ2-3|.|TRBV7-2
TGTGCCAGCAGCTGGGCCCAAAGCACAGATACGCAGTATTTT
CASSWAQSTDTQYF
>TRBD1|TRBJ1-6|once|TRBV19
TGTGCCAGTAGTTATGGACAGGGGGCGGATTCACCCCTCCACTTT
CASSYGQGADSPLHF
>.|TRBJ1-2|.|TRBV3-1/TRBV3-2
TGTGCCAGCAGCCAAGTGAGAACGGGTGGAGGCTACACCTTC
CASSQVRTGGGYTF
>.|TRBJ1-5|.|TRBV20-1
TGCAGTGCTAGTGTTGGCGGGAGAGCGCCCCAGCATTTT
CSASVGGRAPQHF
>TRBD1|TRBJ2-7|.|TRBV6-2/TRBV6-3
TGTGCCAGCAGCCCGGGACAGGGGGCCAACGAGCAGTACTTC
CASSPGQGANEQYF
>TRBD1|TRBJ2-2|.|TRBV28
TGTGCCAGCAGTTCTGGGCAGGGGGCTCGAACCGGGGAGCTGTTTTTT
CASSSGQGARTGELFF
>.|TRBJ2-3|.|TRBV5-1
TGCGCCAGCAGGATCGAGGTTCCAGATACGCAGTATTTT
CASRIEVPDTQYF
>TRBD2|TRBJ2-7|.|TRBV12-3/TRBV12-4
TGTGCCAGCAGTGGACTAGCGGGAGTTGAGCAGTACTTC
CASSGLAGVEQYF
>.|TRBJ2-4|.|TRBV2
TGTGCCAGCAGGAGCACAGGGTCGGCCAAAAACATTCAGTACTTC
CASRSTGSAKNIQYF
>.|TRBJ2-5|.|TRBV29-1
TGCAGCGTTTCGGGTCGGCGGGAGACCCAGTACTTC
CSVSGRRETQYF
>.|TRBJ2-2|.|TRBV6-5
TGTGCCAGCAGGAAGACAGAGACGAACACCGGGGAGCTGTTTTTT
CASRKTETNTGELFF
>TRBD1|TRBJ2-4|.|TRBV28
TGTGCCAGCAGTTTCTGGGACAGCGGCATGGGATCCAAAAACATTCAGTACTTC
CASSFWDSGMGSKNIQYF
>TRBD1|TRBJ1-4|.|TRBV10-3
TGTGCCATCAGCGACAGGACAGGGATTGAAAAACTGTTTTTT
CAISDRTGIEKLFF
>TRBD1|TRBJ1-6|.|TRBV14
TGTGCCAGCAGCCAATTTGTCGGACAGGGGGCCTTTTCACCCCTCCACTTT
CASSQFVGQGAFSPLHF
>TRBD2|TRBJ2-3|.|TRBV11-2
TGTGCCAGCAGCTTAAGGGCTAGCGGGAGGGCAGATACGCAGTATTTT
CASSLRASGRADTQYF
>TRBD1|TRBJ1-4|.|TRBV28
TGTGCCAGCGGACGGGACAGCCCCAGGGAAAAACTGTTTTTT
CASGRDSPREKLFF
>.|TRBJ1-5|.|TRBV2
TGTGCCAGCGCCTCCCAGGAATATAGCAATCAGCCCCAGCATTTT
CASASQEYSNQPQHF
>.|TRBJ1-1|.|TRBV7-9
TGTGCCAGCAGCTTATTACAGAACACTGAAGCTTTCTTT
CASSLLQNTEAFF
>.|TRBJ2-1|once|TRBV5-5
TGTGCCAGCAGCCGGTATACAGGGAAAGGGTCCTACAATGAGCAGTTCTTC
CASSRYTGKGSYNEQFF
>TRBD1|TRBJ2-7|.|TRBV7-2
TGTGCCAGCAGCTTGGACAGGTCCTACGAGCAGTACTTC
CASSLDRSYEQYF
>TRBD1|TRBJ1-2|.|TRBV5-1
TGCGCCAGCAGCCCCGGGACAGCTTATGGCTACACCTTC
CASSPGTAYGYTF
>TRBD1|TRBJ2-2|.|TRBV28
TGTGCCAGCAGTCCCTTGACAGGGACCGGGGAGCTGTTTTTT
CASSPLTGTGELFF
>.|TRBJ2-2|.|TRBV28
TGTGCCAGCACTATTCGGGTCGGGGAGCTGTTTTTT
CASTIRVGELFF
>.|TRBJ2-1|.|TRBV4-2
TGTGCCAGCAGCCTGGGACACAACAATGAGCAGTTCTTC
CASSLGHNNEQFF
>.|TRBJ1-1|.|TRBV19
TGTGCCAGTAGTATAGGGGCAGGGTTGGCAAACACTGAAGCTTTCTTT
CASSIGAGLANTEAFF
>TRBD1|TRBJ2-7|.|TRBV18
TGTGCCAGCTCCGGGACAGGGGGCCGCCTCTACGAGCAGTACTTC
CASSGTGGRLYEQYF
>TRBD2|TRBJ2-2|.|TRBV28
TGTGCCAGCAGTTTAATGCGGGAGCGGGCCGGGGAGCTGTTTTTT
CASSLMRERAGELFF
>.|TRBJ1-4|.|TRBV25-1
TGTGCCAGCAGTGAATATTTCGGTACAACTAATGAAAAACTGTTTTTT
CASSEYFGTTNEKLFF
>TRBD2|TRBJ2-5|.|TRBV30
TGTGCCTGGAGTGGGTCTAGCGGAGAGACCCAGTACTTC
CAWSGSSGETQYF
>.|TRBJ1-5|.|TRBV30
TGTGCCTCGGAAGGGGATAGCAATCAGCCCCAGCATTTT
CASEGDSNQPQHF
>TRBD1|TRBJ1-4|.|TRBV4-2
TGTGCCAGCAGCCAAGATCAGGGCAGGGGGCTACGGGAAAAACTGTTTTTT
CASSQDQGRGLREKLFF
>TRBD1|TRBJ1-2|.|TRBV18
TGTGCCAGCTCACCGGACAGGGCTGGCTACACCTTC
CASSPDRAGYTF
>.|TRBJ1-6|.|TRBV7-8
TGTGCCAGCAGCCAACCCAGTGGGAGCTCCTATAATTCACCCCTCCACTTT
CASSQPSGSSYNSPLHF
>.|TRBJ1-5|.|TRBV19
TGTGCCAGTAGTAGAGGTTATAGCAATCAGCCCCAGCATTTT
CASSRGYSNQPQHF
>.|TRBJ2-3|.|TRBV7-6
TGTGCCAGCAGCTTAGGGCACACAGATACGCAGTATTTT
CASSLGHTDTQYF
>.|TRBJ2-2|.|TRBV28
TGTGCCAGCACGGGACCAGGGGGGCTGACCGGGGAGCTGTTTTTT
CASTGPGGLTGELFF
>.|TRBJ1-5|.|TRBV28
TGTGCCAGCAGTTTAATCAGGGGCAATCAGCCCCAGCATTTT
CASSLIRGNQPQHF
>TRBD2|TRBJ2-7|.|TRBV10-3
TGTGCCATCAGTGCCAGCGGGAGATCCTACGAGCAGTACTTC
CAISASGRSYEQYF
>TRBD1|TRBJ2-1|.|TRBV24-1
TGTGCCACCAGTGAGGTACAAAGGGGACAGGGGCACAATGAGCAGTTCTTC
CATSEVQRGQGHNEQFF
>.|TRBJ2-3|.|TRBV9
TGTGCCAGCAGCTCTGACCGAAAATTAATACCAACAGGCACAGATACGCAGTATTTT
CASSSDRKLIPTGTDTQYF
>TRBD2|TRBJ2-7|once|TRBV5-4
TGTGCCAGCAGCTCCGGGACTAGTACCTACGAGCAGTACTTC
CASSSGTSTYEQYF
>TRBD2|TRBJ2-1|.|TRBV10-3
TGTGCCATCATGGGGGAGGGCCGGTGGACTCTGCCCAATGAGCAGTTCTTC
CAIMGEGRWTLPNEQFF
>TRBD1|TRBJ2-3|.|TRBV6-4
TGTGCCAGCAGTGTGGACAGGGGCACAGATACGCAGTATTTT
CASSVDRGTDTQYF
>TRBD1|TRBJ2-1|.|TRBV6-5
TGTGCCAGCAGTCTCGACAGGGGGCCTAACAATGAGCAGTTCTTC
CASSLDRGPNNEQFF
>.|TRBJ1-5|.|TRBV19
TGTGCCAGTAGACTCAGGGCAGGCATCAACCAGCCCCAGCATTTT
CASRLRAGINQPQHF
>TRBD1|TRBJ1-2|.|TRBV5-1
TGCGCCAGCAACCCCGGACAGGGTGCGAAAGGTGGCTACACCTTC
CASNPGQGAKGGYTF
>TRBD1|TRBJ2-7|.|TRBV28
TGTGCCAGCAGGACCGGGACAGGGGGCTTCGAGCAGTACTTC
CASRTGTGGFEQYF
>.|TRBJ2-7|.|TRBV6-5
TGTGCCAGCAGTTACTCCCCTAGTACCTACGAGCAGTACTTC
CASSYSPSTYEQYF